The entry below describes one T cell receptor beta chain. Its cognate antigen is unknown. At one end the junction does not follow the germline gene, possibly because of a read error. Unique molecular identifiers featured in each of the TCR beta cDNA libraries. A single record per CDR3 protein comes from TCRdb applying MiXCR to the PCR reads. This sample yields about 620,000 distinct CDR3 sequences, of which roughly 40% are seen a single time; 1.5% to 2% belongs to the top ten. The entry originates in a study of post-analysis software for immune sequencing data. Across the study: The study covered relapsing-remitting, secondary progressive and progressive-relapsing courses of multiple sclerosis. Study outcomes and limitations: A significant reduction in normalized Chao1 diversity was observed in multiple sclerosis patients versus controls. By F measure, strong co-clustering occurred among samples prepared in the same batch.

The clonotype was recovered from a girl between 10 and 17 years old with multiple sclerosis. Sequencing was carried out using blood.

CDR3 coding DNA: TGTGCCAGCAGCCCCACAGGGGGCGTAAACAACGAGCAGTTCTTC. It specifies CASSPTGGVNNEQFF. The chain joins TRBV5-4 to TRBJ2-1; TRBD1 matches 9 bases. The germline V gene encodes CDR1 SGHNT and CDR2 YYREEE (reference sequence). CDR3 length: 15 residues.